A selection of T cell receptor beta chains follows, all from one sample in a study of T cells after yellow fever vaccination. TCRdb analysed the 5' RACE reads with MiXCR anew, one entry per CDR3 protein. Among 350,000 or so distinct CDR3 sequences listed, approximately 8% were seen once. The sequencing used PBMCs, collected 45 days after the first yellow fever vaccination. The origin of the receptors is a man aged 18 to 30 who received the YFV17D yellow fever vaccine. CDR3s include the opening cysteine and the closing phenylalanine or tryptophan. The order of the fields is J gene, D gene, clone size, V gene, CDR3 DNA, CDR3 protein. A D gene is named only where the DNA matches it firmly. Size is stated for part of the rows, as once, few or many counts, or as a class when the clone is expanded.

TRBJ1-4 | - | - | TRBV12-3/TRBV12-4 | TGTGCCAGCAGGCCGGGCTTTAATGAAAAACTGTTTTTT | CASRPGFNEKLFF
TRBJ1-5 | TRBD1 | few | TRBV3-1 | TGTGCCAGCAGCCTAAGCAGGGGGCTGAGGCCCCAGCATTTT | CASSLSRGLRPQHF
TRBJ2-6 | - | - | TRBV5-4 | TGTGCCAGCAGCACTGGGGGGGGCGCTGGGGCCAACGTCCTGACTTTC | CASSTGGGAGANVLTF
TRBJ2-5 | - | few | TRBV5-1 | TGCGCCAGCAGCGCCCTACAGGGACAAGAGACCCAGTACTTC | CASSALQGQETQYF
TRBJ1-4 | - | - | TRBV4-1 | TGCGCCAGCAGCCAAGCGGCGGGACGGGGTAATGAAAAACTGTTTTTT | CASSQAAGRGNEKLFF
TRBJ2-5 | - | - | TRBV4-3 | TGCGCCAGCAGCCAATCTAGTCTCAAAGAGACCCAGTACTTC | CASSQSSLKETQYF
TRBJ2-2 | - | many | TRBV5-1 | TGCGCCAGCAGCTTGGTTCCGGGGGCGGACACCGGGGAGCTGTTTTTT | CASSLVPGADTGELFF
TRBJ2-1 | - | - | TRBV13 | TGTGCCAGCAGTGGGGTTGGGTCCAATGAGCAGTTCTTC | CASSGVGSNEQFF
TRBJ1-6 | - | many | TRBV6-5 | TGTGCCAGCAGTTCCCGGACAGATAATTCACCCCTCCACTTT | CASSSRTDNSPLHF
TRBJ2-3 | TRBD2 | - | TRBV5-1 | TGCGCCAGCAGCCCCCGGGACGGGGGGATAGATACGCAGTATTTT | CASSPRDGGIDTQYF
TRBJ2-7 | TRBD2 | - | TRBV20-1 | TGCAGTGCTAGGAAGCGGGGGGCCCCCTACGAGCAGTACTTC | CSARKRGAPYEQYF
TRBJ2-1 | - | - | TRBV19 | TGTGCCAGTAATCCTCGCCTTGGGAGCTCCTACAATGAGCAGTTCTTC | CASNPRLGSSYNEQFF
TRBJ2-7 | TRBD2 | - | TRBV27 | TGTGCCAGCAGTTCTACTAGCGGAGGTGGAAACGAGCAGTACTTC | CASSSTSGGGNEQYF
TRBJ1-1 | - | few | TRBV7-9 | TGTGCCAGCAGCTTAGTTTATGGGGCTGGAACTGAAGCTTTCTTT | CASSLVYGAGTEAFF
TRBJ2-6 | TRBD2 | once | TRBV7-6 | TGTGCCAGCAGCTCGGGACTAGCGGGGGGGTGGTCTGGGGCCAACGTCCTGACTTTC | CASSSGLAGGWSGANVLTF
TRBJ2-5 | - | few | TRBV4-1 | TGCGCCAGCAGCCAATTCAGGGGTGAGACCCAGTACTTC | CASSQFRGETQYF
TRBJ2-2 | - | many | TRBV6-5 | TGTGCCAGCAGTTATTCGGACGGTGGCACCGGGGAGCTGTTTTTT | CASSYSDGGTGELFF
TRBJ2-7 | TRBD1 | - | TRBV7-9 | TGTGCCAGCAGCAACTGGGACAGGGCCTCCTACGAGCAGTACTTC | CASSNWDRASYEQYF
TRBJ1-1 | - | - | TRBV6-1 | TGTGCCAGCAGTGTTTTGGTTAGAACTGAAGCTTTCTTT | CASSVLVRTEAFF
TRBJ2-5 | - | - | TRBV7-9 | TGTGCCAGCAGCCAAGACCGAAAAGAGACCCAGTACTTC | CASSQDRKETQYF
TRBJ2-2 | - | few | TRBV28 | TGTGCCAGCAGTCCCACCTCCGGGGTGAACACCGGGGAGCTGTTTTTT | CASSPTSGVNTGELFF
TRBJ1-2 | - | many | TRBV12-3/TRBV12-4 | TGTGCCAGCAGTTCCGGGATCTATGGCTACACCTTC | CASSSGIYGYTF
TRBJ2-3 | TRBD2 | - | TRBV4-1 | TGCGCCAGCAGCCCCAGTGGTGGGGGGGGCACAGATACGCAGTATTTT | CASSPSGGGGTDTQYF
TRBJ2-5 | TRBD1 | few | TRBV14 | TGTGCCAGCAGCCAATTCAGGGGGCGAGAGACCCAGTACTTC | CASSQFRGRETQYF
TRBJ1-5 | - | - | TRBV12-3/TRBV12-4 | TGTGCCAGCAGCCCGACACCTTCTAGCAATCAGCCCCAGCATTTT | CASSPTPSSNQPQHF
TRBJ2-7 | - | many | TRBV4-3 | TGCGCCAGCAGCCAAGGCCGTAGTTACGAGCAGTACTTC | CASSQGRSYEQYF
TRBJ2-3 | - | few | TRBV4-2 | TGTGCCAGCAGCCAAGATACGGCAGGATGGAAGGATACGCAGTATTTT | CASSQDTAGWKDTQYF
TRBJ2-7 | - | few | TRBV20-1 | TGCAGTGCTAGAGGAGACGCGGCCTACGAGCAGTACTTC | CSARGDAAYEQYF
TRBJ2-1 | TRBD2 | - | TRBV4-1 | TGCGCCAGCAGCCAAGCCCCTCCCCAGCGGGGGGGTTACAATGAGCAGTTCTTC | CASSQAPPQRGGYNEQFF
TRBJ2-5 | - | - | TRBV5-1 | TGCGCCAGCAGCTCGGGACCCTACGGAGACCAAGAGACCCAGTACTTC | CASSSGPYGDQETQYF
TRBJ2-1 | - | - | TRBV20-1 | TGCAGTGCTAGAGATAGGGAGCGGTCCTACAATGAGCAGTTCTTC | CSARDRERSYNEQFF
TRBJ1-1 | TRBD1 | - | TRBV10-3 | TGTGCCATTGATGTATCAAGGACAGGGGAGGCAGAGCAGGACACTGAAGCTTTCTTT | CAIDVSRTGEAEQDTEAFF
TRBJ1-2 | - | - | TRBV29-1 | TGCAGCGTTGACAGGGATGATGGCTACACCTTC | CSVDRDDGYTF
TRBJ2-2 | - | few | TRBV7-2 | TGTGCCAGCAGCCCTAGCAGAGGCACCGGGGAGCTGTTTTTT | CASSPSRGTGELFF
TRBJ1-1 | - | - | TRBV15 | TGTGCCACCAGCAGAGATCGGGGGCTCGGCACTGAAGCTTTCTTT | CATSRDRGLGTEAFF
TRBJ2-5 | - | - | TRBV29-1 | TGCAGCGTTGGGGGCCAAGCCGAGACCCAGTACTTC | CSVGGQAETQYF
TRBJ2-5 | - | many | TRBV5-1 | TGCGCCAGCAGCTTGACCCAAGAGACCCAGTACTTC | CASSLTQETQYF
TRBJ2-5 | TRBD1 | few | TRBV18 | TGTGCCAGCTCACCACCGACAGGGTTTGAGACCCAGTACTTC | CASSPPTGFETQYF
TRBJ1-5 | - | - | TRBV7-9 | TGTGCCAGCAGCTTATTGGGGGGGCGCGGTCAGCCCCAGCATTTT | CASSLLGGRGQPQHF
TRBJ1-4 | - | - | TRBV7-8 | TGTGCCAGCAGCCCGCGGGCAGTTAATGAAAAACTGTTTTTT | CASSPRAVNEKLFF
TRBJ2-3 | TRBD2 | many | TRBV2 | TGTGCCAGCAGGCGACTAGCGGCCTTCACAGATACGCAGTATTTT | CASRRLAAFTDTQYF
TRBJ1-6 | TRBD1 | - | TRBV11-2 | TGTGCCAGCAGCCGGGACAGGGTTTCACCCCTCCACTTT | CASSRDRVSPLHF
TRBJ1-2 | - | many | TRBV4-2 | TGTGCCAGCAGCCAAGAACAGAGTGATTATGGCTACACCTTC | CASSQEQSDYGYTF
TRBJ2-7 | - | many | TRBV11-2 | TGTGCCAGCAGCCCTATTACAGGACAGAGAAAATCCTACGAGCAGTACTTC | CASSPITGQRKSYEQYF
TRBJ1-2 | - | - | TRBV20-1 | TGCAGTGCACCACAGGTCGGAGACTATGGCTACACCTTC | CSAPQVGDYGYTF
TRBJ2-2 | - | few | TRBV24-1 | TGTGCCACCAGTGATTTGGGCCCGACAGCGGGGGAGCTGTTTTTT | CATSDLGPTAGELFF
TRBJ1-1 | - | - | TRBV4-2 | TGTGCCAGCAGCCCCGGATGGAATGAGTTGAACACTGAAGCTTTCTTT | CASSPGWNELNTEAFF
TRBJ1-1 | - | - | TRBV6-1 | TGTGCCAGCAGTGAAGCGCTAATTTCGGCTTTCTTT | CASSEALISAFF
TRBJ2-6 | - | - | TRBV7-9 | TGTGCCAGCAGCTTCTACAATTCAGGATCGGGGGCCAACGTCCTGACTTTC | CASSFYNSGSGANVLTF
TRBJ1-5 | TRBD1 | - | TRBV20-1 | TGCAGTGCCATACAGGGGAATCAGCCCCAGCATTTT | CSAIQGNQPQHF
TRBJ2-1 | TRBD2 | few | TRBV7-3 | TGTGCCAGCAGCTTAAGGGGGGGGGCCTACAATGAGCAGTTCTTC | CASSLRGGAYNEQFF
TRBJ2-5 | TRBD2 | few | TRBV15 | TGTGCCACCAGCAAGGTTGGACTAGCGGAAGAGACCCAGTACTTC | CATSKVGLAEETQYF
TRBJ1-5 | - | few | TRBV12-3/TRBV12-4 | TGTGCCAGCAGCTCCAGGGCAAGCAATCAGCCCCAGCATTTT | CASSSRASNQPQHF